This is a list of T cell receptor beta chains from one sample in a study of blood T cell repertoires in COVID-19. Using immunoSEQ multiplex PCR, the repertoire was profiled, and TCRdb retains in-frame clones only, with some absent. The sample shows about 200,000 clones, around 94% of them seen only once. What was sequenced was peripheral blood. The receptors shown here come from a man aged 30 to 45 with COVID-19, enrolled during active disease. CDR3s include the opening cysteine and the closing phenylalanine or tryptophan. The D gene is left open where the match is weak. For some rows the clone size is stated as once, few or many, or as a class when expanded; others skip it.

TGTGCCAGCAGCTTCCAGGACAGGGATGGCTACACCTTC | CASSFQDRDGYTF | TRBD1 | NA | 13 | TRBJ1-2 | TRBV7-2
TGCGCCAGCAGCCAAGATCCTAGGGGGGGGGCCGTAGATACGCAGTATTTT | CASSQDPRGGAVDTQYF | NA | NA | 17 | TRBJ2-3 | TRBV4-1
TGTGCCAGTAGTATCCTAGGCCGGGGTACCTACGAGCAGTACTTC | CASSILGRGTYEQYF | NA | NA | 15 | TRBJ2-7 | TRBV19
TGTGCCAGTAGTATTGGGACAGACAATCAGCCCCAGCATTTT | CASSIGTDNQPQHF | TRBD1 | NA | 14 | TRBJ1-5 | TRBV19
TGTGCCAGTACCATCCCCCGGGGGGGGTACAATGAGCAGTTCTTC | CASTIPRGGYNEQFF | TRBD2 | NA | 15 | TRBJ2-1 | TRBV19
TGTGCCAGCAGCCTACAGGACACTGAAGCTTTCTTT | CASSLQDTEAFF | NA | NA | 12 | TRBJ1-1 | TRBV5-6
TGCGCCAGCAGCCGGACTAGCGGGGGTGGGACCGGGGAGCTGTTTTTT | CASSRTSGGGTGELFF | TRBD2 | NA | 16 | TRBJ2-2 | TRBV5-1
TGTGCCAGCAGTGAAAGTGAGGGTTATGGCTACACCTTC | CASSESEGYGYTF | NA | many | 13 | TRBJ1-2 | TRBV6-1
TGTGCCAGCAGCCAGGGGGGCAGGGGGTACCCTGAAGCTTTCTTT | CASSQGGRGYPEAFF | TRBD1 | NA | 15 | TRBJ1-1 | TRBV3-1/TRBV3-2
TGTGCCGGAGGGCGACTAGCGGGGGGGCCTTGCACCGGGGAGCTGTTTTTT | CAGGRLAGGPCTGELFF | NA | NA | 17 | TRBJ2-2 | TRBV21-1
TGTGCCAGCAGTGAAGAACCAGGTAGTGAGCAGTTCTTC | CASSEEPGSEQFF | NA | NA | 13 | TRBJ2-1 | TRBV6-1
TGCGCCAGCAGCACATCCGGGACACCCTACTACGAGCAGTACTTC | CASSTSGTPYYEQYF | NA | NA | 15 | TRBJ2-7 | TRBV5-1
TGTGCCAGCAGCGGAGGGACAGGGAACACAGATACGCAGTATTTT | CASSGGTGNTDTQYF | TRBD1 | NA | 15 | TRBJ2-3 | TRBV9
TGTGCCAGCATAGTAACGGGACAGTTTAATGAAAAACTGTTTTTT | CASIVTGQFNEKLFF | TRBD1 | NA | 15 | TRBJ1-4 | TRBV6-5
TGTGCCACAAGACAGGGCCCCTACTTTTCCTACAATGAGCAGTTCTTC | CATRQGPYFSYNEQFF | TRBD1 | NA | 16 | TRBJ2-1 | TRBV19
TGTGCCAGCAGCCAAGATTCTTTCTCCTACAATGAGCAGTTCTTC | CASSQDSFSYNEQFF | NA | NA | 15 | TRBJ2-1 | TRBV3-1/TRBV3-2
TGTGCCAGTAGAACCGACAGGGGGCAAATCTATGGCTACACCTTC | CASRTDRGQIYGYTF | TRBD1 | NA | 15 | TRBJ1-2 | TRBV19
TGTGCCAGCAGTGAAATAACAGGGGGAGCTTTCTTT | CASSEITGGAFF | TRBD1 | NA | 12 | TRBJ1-1 | TRBV6-1
TGCGCCAGCAGTTTTGAGTCAGATACGCAGTATTTT | CASSFESDTQYF | NA | NA | 12 | TRBJ2-3 | TRBV5-1
TGTGCCAGCAGCTTAGAAGGGGATTGGTACAATGAGCAGTTCTTC | CASSLEGDWYNEQFF | NA | NA | 15 | TRBJ2-1 | TRBV7-6
TGTGCCAGCAGCCCGATACTCAACACTGAAGCTTTCTTT | CASSPILNTEAFF | NA | NA | 13 | TRBJ1-1 | TRBV13
TGTGCCAGCAGCAAAGACCGGGACAGGCGAAACACTGAAGCTTTCTTT | CASSKDRDRRNTEAFF | TRBD1 | NA | 16 | TRBJ1-1 | TRBV7-9